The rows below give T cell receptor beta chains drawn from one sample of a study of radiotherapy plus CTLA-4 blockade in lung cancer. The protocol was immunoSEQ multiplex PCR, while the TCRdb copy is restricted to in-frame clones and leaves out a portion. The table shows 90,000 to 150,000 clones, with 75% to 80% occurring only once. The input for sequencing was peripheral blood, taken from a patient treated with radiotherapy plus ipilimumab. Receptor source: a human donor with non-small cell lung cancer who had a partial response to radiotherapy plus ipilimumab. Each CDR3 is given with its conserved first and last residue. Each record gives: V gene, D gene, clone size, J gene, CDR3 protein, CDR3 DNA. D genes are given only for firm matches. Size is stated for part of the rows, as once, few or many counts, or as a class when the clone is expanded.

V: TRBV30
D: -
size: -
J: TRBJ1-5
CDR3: CAWSLEGGNQPQHF
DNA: TGTGCCTGGAGTTTAGAGGGTGGCAATCAGCCCCAGCATTTT

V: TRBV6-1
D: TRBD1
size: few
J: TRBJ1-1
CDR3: CASSRAGTGNTEAFF
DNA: TGTGCCAGCAGCCGCGCCGGGACAGGGAACACTGAAGCTTTCTTT

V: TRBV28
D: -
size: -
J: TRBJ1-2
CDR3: CASSLWQFLGGENYGYTF
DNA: TGTGCCAGCAGTTTATGGCAGTTTTTGGGGGGGGAAAACTATGGCTACACCTTC

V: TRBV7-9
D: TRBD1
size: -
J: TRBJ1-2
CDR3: CASSLAGQGDYGYTF
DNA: TGTGCCAGCAGCTTAGCGGGACAGGGGGACTATGGCTACACCTTC

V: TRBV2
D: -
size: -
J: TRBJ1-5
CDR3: CASSDRGVGQPQHF
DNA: TGTGCCAGCAGTGACAGGGGAGTCGGTCAGCCCCAGCATTTT

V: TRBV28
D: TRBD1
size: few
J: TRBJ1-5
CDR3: CASISIGTGAGQPQHF
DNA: TGTGCCAGCATCTCTATAGGGACAGGGGCAGGGCAGCCCCAGCATTTT

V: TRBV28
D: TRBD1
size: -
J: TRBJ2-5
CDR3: CASSFGGQGSRKTQYF
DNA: TGTGCCAGCAGTTTCGGGGGACAGGGGTCACGAAAGACCCAGTACTTC

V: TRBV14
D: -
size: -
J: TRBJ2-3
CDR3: CASSQVASAQYF
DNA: TGTGCCAGCAGCCAAGTCGCGTCGGCGCAGTATTTT

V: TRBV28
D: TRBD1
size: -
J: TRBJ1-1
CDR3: CASSSPGTGDHEAFF
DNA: TGTGCCAGCAGTTCACCCGGGACAGGGGACCATGAAGCTTTCTTT

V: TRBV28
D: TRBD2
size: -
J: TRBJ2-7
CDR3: CASSSRTSGRYYEQYF
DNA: TGTGCCAGCAGTTCCAGGACTAGCGGGAGGTACTACGAGCAGTACTTC

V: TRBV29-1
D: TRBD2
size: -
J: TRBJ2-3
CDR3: CSVLGDQRGTDTQYF
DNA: TGCAGCGTTTTGGGGGATCAGCGGGGGACAGATACGCAGTATTTT

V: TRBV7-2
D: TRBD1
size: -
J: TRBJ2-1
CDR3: CASSQGTGVYNEQFF
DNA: TGTGCCAGCAGCCAAGGGACAGGGGTTTACAATGAGCAGTTCTTC

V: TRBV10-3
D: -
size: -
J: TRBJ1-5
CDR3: CAISEESSNQPQHF
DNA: TGTGCCATCAGTGAAGAGAGTAGCAATCAGCCCCAGCATTTT